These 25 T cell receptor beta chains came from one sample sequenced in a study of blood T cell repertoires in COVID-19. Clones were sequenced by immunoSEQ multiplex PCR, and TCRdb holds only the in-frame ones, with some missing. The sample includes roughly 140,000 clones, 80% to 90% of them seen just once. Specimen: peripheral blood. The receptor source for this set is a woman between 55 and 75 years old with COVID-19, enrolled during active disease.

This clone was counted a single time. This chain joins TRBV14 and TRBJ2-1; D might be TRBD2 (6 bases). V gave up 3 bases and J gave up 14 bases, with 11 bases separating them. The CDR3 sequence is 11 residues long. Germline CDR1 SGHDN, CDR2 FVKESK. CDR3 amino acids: CASSQGPSEFF. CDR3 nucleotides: TGTGCCAGCAGCCAGGGACCTAGCGAGTTCTTC.

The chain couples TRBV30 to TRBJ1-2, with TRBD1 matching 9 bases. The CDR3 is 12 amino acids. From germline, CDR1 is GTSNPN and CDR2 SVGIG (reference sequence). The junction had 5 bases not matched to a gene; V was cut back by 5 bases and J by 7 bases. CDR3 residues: CAWGMTGGGYTF. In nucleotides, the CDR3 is TGTGCCTGGGGAATGACAGGGGGTGGCTACACCTTC.

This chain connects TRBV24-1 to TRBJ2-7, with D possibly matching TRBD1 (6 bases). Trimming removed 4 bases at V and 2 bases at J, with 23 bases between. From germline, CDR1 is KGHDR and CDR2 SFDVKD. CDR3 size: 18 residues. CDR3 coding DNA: TGTGCCACCAGTGACACTGTCGTAGACCGACAGGTGGCCTACGAGCAGTACTTC. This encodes CATSDTVVDRQVAYEQYF.

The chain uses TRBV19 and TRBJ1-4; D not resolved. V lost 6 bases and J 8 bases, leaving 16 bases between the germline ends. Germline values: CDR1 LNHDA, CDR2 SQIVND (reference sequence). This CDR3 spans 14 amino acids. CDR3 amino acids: CASSTDGPGEKLFF. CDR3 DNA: TGTGCCAGTAGCACGGACGGGCCGGGGGAAAAACTGTTTTTT.

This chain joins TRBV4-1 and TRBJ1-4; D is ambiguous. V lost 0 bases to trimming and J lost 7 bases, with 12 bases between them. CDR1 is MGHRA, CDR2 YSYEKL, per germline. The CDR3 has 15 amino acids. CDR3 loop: CASSQDDNLGEKLFF. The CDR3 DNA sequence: TGCGCCAGCAGCCAAGATGACAATTTAGGTGAAAAACTGTTTTTT.

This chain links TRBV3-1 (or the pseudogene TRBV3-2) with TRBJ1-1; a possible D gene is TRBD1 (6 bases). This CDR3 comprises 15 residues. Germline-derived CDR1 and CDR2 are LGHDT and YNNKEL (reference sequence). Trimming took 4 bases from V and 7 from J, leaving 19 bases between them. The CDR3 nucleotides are TGTGCCAGCAGCCGGAGACAGGAAAGGAATGATGAAGCTTTCTTT. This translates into CASSRRQERNDEAFF.

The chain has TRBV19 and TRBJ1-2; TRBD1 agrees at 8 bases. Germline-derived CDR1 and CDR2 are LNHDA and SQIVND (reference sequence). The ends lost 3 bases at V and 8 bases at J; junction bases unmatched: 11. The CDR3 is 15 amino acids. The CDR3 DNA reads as TGTGCCAGTAGTATCGGACAGGGTTGGAGCACAGGCTACACCTTC. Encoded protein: CASSIGQGWSTGYTF.

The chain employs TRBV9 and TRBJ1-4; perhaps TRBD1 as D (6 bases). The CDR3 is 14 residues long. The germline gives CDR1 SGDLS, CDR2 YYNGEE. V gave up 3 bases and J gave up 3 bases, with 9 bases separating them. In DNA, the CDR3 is TGTGCCAGCAGCGCGGGGGGCGCTAATGAAAAACTGTTTTTT. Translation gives CASSAGGANEKLFF.

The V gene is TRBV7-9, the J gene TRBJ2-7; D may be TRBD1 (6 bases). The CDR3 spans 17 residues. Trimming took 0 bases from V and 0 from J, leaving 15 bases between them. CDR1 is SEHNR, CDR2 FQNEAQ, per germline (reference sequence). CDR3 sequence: CASSLATGRKTSYEQYF. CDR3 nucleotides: TGTGCCAGCAGCTTAGCGACAGGACGTAAAACCTCCTACGAGCAGTACTTC.

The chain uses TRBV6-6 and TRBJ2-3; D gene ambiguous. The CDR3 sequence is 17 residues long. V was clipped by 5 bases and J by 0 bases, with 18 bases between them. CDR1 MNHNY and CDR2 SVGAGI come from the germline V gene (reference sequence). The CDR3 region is CASSPLTYGVSTDTQYF. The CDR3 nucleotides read TGTGCCAGCAGTCCCCTCACATACGGAGTTAGCACAGATACGCAGTATTTT.

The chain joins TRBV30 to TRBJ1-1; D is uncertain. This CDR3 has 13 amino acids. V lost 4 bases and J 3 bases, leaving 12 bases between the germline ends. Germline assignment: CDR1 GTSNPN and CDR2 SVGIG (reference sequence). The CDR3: CAWKSGPYTEAFF. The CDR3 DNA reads TGTGCCTGGAAGTCTGGCCCCTACACTGAAGCTTTCTTT.

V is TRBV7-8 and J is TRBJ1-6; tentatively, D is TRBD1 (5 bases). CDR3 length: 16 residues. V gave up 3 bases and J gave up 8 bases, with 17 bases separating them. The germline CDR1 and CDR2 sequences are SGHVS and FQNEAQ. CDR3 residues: CASSLGQGGGYSPLHF. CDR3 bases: TGTGCCAGCAGCTTGGGGCAGGGTGGAGGGTATTCACCCCTCCACTTT.

The CDR3 loop reads CASSHSGGLRETQYF. CDR3 DNA: TGTGCCAGCAGCCATAGCGGGGGCTTGAGGGAGACCCAGTACTTC. The chain joins TRBV3-1 (or the pseudogene TRBV3-2) to TRBJ2-5, with 9 bases lining up with TRBD2. The CDR3 loop spans 15 amino acids. Germline CDR1 and CDR2: LGHDT and YNNKEL (reference sequence). Germline trimming cut 3 bases from V and 5 bases from J; bases unmatched to any gene: 7.

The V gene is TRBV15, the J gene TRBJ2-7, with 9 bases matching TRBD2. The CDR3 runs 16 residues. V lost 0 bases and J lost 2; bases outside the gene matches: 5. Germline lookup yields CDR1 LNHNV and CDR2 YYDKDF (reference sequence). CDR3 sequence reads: CATSRDPSGVTYEQYF. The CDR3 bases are TGTGCCACCAGCAGAGATCCTAGCGGGGTTACCTACGAGCAGTACTTC.

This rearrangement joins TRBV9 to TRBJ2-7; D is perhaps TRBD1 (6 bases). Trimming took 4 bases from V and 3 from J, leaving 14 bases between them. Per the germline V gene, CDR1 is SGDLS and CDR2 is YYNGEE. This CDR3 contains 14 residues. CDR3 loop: CASSRDNQIYEQYF. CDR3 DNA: TGTGCCAGCAGCCGGGACAATCAAATCTACGAGCAGTACTTC.

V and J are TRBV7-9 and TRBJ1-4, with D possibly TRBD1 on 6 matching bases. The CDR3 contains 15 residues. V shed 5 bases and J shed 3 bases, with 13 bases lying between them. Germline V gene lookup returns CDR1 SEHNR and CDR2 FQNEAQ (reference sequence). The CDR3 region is CASSPRGSANEKLFF. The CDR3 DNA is TGTGCCAGCAGCCCGAGGGGGTCGGCTAATGAAAAACTGTTTTTT.

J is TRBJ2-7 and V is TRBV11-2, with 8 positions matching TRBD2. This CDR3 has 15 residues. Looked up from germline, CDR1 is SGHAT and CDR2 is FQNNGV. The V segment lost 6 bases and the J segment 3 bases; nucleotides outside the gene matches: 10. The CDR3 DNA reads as TGTGCCAGCAGTCACGGGACTGCGGGGGGCTACGAGCAGTACTTC. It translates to CASSHGTAGGYEQYF.

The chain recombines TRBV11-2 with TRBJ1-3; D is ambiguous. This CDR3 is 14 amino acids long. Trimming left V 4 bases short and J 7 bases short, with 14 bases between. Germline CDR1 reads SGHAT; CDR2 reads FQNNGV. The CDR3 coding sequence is TGTGCCAGCAGCTCCCTAGGAGGTATTAACACCATATATTTT. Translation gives CASSSLGGINTIYF. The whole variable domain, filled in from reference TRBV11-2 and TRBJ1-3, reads EAGVAQSPRYKIIEKRQSVAFWCNPISGHATLYWYQQILGQGPKLLIQFQNNGVVDDSQLPKDRFSAERLKGVDSTLKIQPAKLEDSAVYLCASSSLGGINTIYFGEGSWLTVV.

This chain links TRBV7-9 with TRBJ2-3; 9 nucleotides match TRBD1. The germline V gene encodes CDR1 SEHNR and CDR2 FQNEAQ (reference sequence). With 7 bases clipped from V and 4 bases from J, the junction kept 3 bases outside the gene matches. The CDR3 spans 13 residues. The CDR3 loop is CASNGQGSDTQYF. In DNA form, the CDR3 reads TGTGCCAGCAACGGACAGGGGTCAGATACGCAGTATTTT.

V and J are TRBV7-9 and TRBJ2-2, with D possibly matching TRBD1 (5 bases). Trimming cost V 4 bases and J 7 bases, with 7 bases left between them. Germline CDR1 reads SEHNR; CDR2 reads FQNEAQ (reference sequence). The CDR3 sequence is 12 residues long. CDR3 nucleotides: TGTGCCAGCAGCTCGACAGTCGGGGAGCTGTTTTTT. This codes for CASSSTVGELFF.

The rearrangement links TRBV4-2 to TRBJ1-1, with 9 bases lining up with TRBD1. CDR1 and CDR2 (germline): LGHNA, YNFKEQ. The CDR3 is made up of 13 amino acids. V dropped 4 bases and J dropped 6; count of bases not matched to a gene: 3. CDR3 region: CASSPRTGAEAFF. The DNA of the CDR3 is TGTGCCAGCAGCCCCAGGACAGGGGCTGAAGCTTTCTTT.

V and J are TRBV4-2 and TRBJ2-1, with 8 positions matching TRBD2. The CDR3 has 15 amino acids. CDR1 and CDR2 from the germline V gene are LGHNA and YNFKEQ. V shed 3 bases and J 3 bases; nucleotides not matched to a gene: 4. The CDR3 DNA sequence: TGTGCCAGCAGCCAGTGGACTAGCTTCTACAATGAGCAGTTCTTC. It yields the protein CASSQWTSFYNEQFF.

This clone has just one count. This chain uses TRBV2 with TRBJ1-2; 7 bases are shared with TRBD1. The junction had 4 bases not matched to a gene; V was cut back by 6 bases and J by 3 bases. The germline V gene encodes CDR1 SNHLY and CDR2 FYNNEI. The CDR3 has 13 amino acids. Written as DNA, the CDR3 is TGTGCCAGCAGGTACACAGGGGACTATGGCTACACCTTC. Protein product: CASRYTGDYGYTF.

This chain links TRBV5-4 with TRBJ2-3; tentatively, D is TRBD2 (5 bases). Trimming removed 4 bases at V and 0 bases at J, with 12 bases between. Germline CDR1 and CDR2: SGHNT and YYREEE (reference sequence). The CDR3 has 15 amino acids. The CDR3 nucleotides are TGTGCCAGCAGCCCGGAGGCAGGTAGCACAGATACGCAGTATTTT. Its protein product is CASSPEAGSTDTQYF.

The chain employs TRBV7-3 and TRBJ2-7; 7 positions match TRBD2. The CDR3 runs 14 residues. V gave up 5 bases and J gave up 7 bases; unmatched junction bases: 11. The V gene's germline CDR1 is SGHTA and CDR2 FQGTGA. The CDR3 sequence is CASSEQAGSFEQYF. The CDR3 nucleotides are TGTGCCAGCAGCGAACAAGCGGGGAGTTTTGAGCAGTACTTC.